Below, one T cell receptor (beta chain) is given with its context. Its antigen is not identified. CDR3 size: 14 residues. Germline CDR1 reads SGDLS; CDR2 reads YYNGEE. The record originates from a study of CXCR3-negative and CXCR3-positive naive CD8 T cells. Points from the study as a whole: In cryopreserved cells, CXCR3 expression partially decreased, and fresh PBMCs were used in most assays. TRB CDR3s of CXCR3-positive naive cells were more hydrophobic than those of CXCR3-negative naive cells. Both naive subsets, CXCR3-negative and CXCR3-positive, displayed similar TRBV-TRBJ usage, unlike memory cells. Surface CD5 looked about the same in the naive subsets, so the authors worked out TCR strength from TRB CDR3 properties.

The authors made the TRB cDNA libraries by 5' RACE using UMI labels. TCRdb re-called the 5' RACE reads; one entry per CDR3 protein, DNA not given. The listing contains about 120,000 distinct CDR3 sequences. Researchers reported sorting every CD8+ T cell subset in triplicate, 300,000 or so cells per sort. The chain has TRBV9 and TRBJ2-5; TCRdb proposes TRBD2, but this gene call is untestable without DNA. Material: naive CXCR3+ CD8+ T cells from blood. Subset meaning: CD45RO-CCR7+CD27+CD95- naive CD8+ T cells expressing CXCR3 (TNR3+). The TCR sequence derives from a human donor in good health. Some clones in this sample may be carry-over from other donors' samples. The CDR3 reads CASSERTSEQTQYF.